This T cell receptor (beta chain) derives from a study of cytomegalovirus exposure and HLA in healthy donors. The donors were members of the validation cohort, which comprised more than 90 subjects and was separate from the first cohort of roughly 700 subjects. Repertoires were generated with immunoSEQ multiplex PCR, while TCRdb's copy carries only in-frame clones and drops some. The sample contains 130,000 to 150,000 clones, nearly 90% of which appear only once. Germline CDR1 MGHRA, CDR2 YSYEKL. The CDR3 is made up of 16 amino acids. The ends were cut back, 0 bases at V and 2 bases at J, with 11 bases in the middle.

The chain employs TRBV4-1 and TRBJ1-3; D not certain. The sample comprised PBMCs. This TCR came from a woman between 18 and 30 years old in good health and CMV-seropositive. The CDR3 sequence is CASSQDPPGTGNTIYF. The CDR3 DNA is TGCGCCAGCAGCCAAGATCCCCCAGGTACTGGAAACACCATATATTTT.